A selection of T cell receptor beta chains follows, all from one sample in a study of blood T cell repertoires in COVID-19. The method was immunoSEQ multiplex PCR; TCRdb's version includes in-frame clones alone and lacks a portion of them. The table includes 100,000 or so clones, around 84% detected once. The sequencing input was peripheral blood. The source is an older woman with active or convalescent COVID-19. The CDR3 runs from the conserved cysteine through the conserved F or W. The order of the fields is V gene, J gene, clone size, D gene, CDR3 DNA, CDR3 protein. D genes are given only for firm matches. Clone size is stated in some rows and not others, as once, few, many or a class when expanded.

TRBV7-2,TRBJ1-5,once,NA,TGTGCCAGCAGCTTAGCAAGGGAGAATCAGCCCCAGCATTTT,CASSLARENQPQHF
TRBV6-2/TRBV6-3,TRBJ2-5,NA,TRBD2,TGTGCCAGCAGTTCCGGACTAGCGGGCCAGAAAAAAGAGACCCAGTACTTC,CASSSGLAGQKKETQYF
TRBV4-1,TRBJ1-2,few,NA,TGCGCCAGCAGCCAAGTAGGGGTTGGGGGCTACACCTTC,CASSQVGVGGYTF
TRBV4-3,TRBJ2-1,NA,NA,TGCGCCAGCAGCCGTTCAGGGGTGGGGTCCTACAATGAGCAGTTCTTC,CASSRSGVGSYNEQFF
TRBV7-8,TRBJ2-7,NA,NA,TGTGCCAGCAGCTGGGGACAATCCTACGAGCAGTACTTC,CASSWGQSYEQYF
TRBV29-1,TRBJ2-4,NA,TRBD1,TGCAGCGTCCGACAGGGGGGCATTCAGTACTTC,CSVRQGGIQYF
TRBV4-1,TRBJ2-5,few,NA,TGCGCCAGCAGCCAAGCCCCAAAAGAGACCCAGTACTTC,CASSQAPKETQYF
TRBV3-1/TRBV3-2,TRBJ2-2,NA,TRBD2,TGTGCCAGCACCCACCGGGGGGTGAACACCGGGGAGCTGTTTTTT,CASTHRGVNTGELFF
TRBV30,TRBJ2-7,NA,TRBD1,TGTGCCTGGGCCACAGGGGGCGGCGAGCAGTACTTC,CAWATGGGEQYF
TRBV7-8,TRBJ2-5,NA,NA,TGTGCCAGCAGCTTAGGTGAAGATACGGGTCGGGAGACCCAGTACTTC,CASSLGEDTGRETQYF
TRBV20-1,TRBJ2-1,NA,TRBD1,TGCAGTGCTAGTAGACAGGGGCCCCACAATGAGCAGTTCTTC,CSASRQGPHNEQFF
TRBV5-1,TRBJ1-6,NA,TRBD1,TGCGCCAGCAGCTTGAGGCAGGGGGCTAATTCACCCCTCCACTTT,CASSLRQGANSPLHF
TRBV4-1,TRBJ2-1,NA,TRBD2,TGCGCCAGCAGCCCACTCGCTAGCGGGGGGAGAGATGAGCAGTTCTTC,CASSPLASGGRDEQFF
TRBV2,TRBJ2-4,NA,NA,TGTGCCAGCAGAATCAGGGGAAACATTCAGTACTTC,CASRIRGNIQYF
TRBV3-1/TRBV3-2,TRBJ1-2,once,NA,TGTGCCAGCAGCCAATACACGGACAGCTATGGCTACACCTTC,CASSQYTDSYGYTF